This entry is about one T cell receptor beta chain. This entry belongs to a study of T cells expressing NK-cell markers. Germline CDR1 SEHNR, CDR2 FQNEAQ (reference sequence). The CDR3 has 13 residues. With the 5' RACE reads reprocessed, TCRdb shows one record per CDR3 protein and no DNA. This sample's table reports 450,000 to 600,000 distinct CDR3 sequences. The origin of this receptor is a man between 18 and 29 years old in good health. The gene calls are TRBV7-9 and TRBJ2-7. Material: blood T cells: a sorted CD56 or NKG2C T cell subset, CD4+ or CD8+ T cells, or bulk PBMC T cells (not recorded which). The CDR3 reads CASSLMAPDEQYF.